This T cell receptor (beta chain) emerged from a study of T cell responses to AZD1222 COVID-19 vaccine. Here immunoSEQ multiplex PCR was the method, and the copy in TCRdb shows in-frame clones only, minus some. Of roughly 180,000 clones in the sample, 90% to 95% were seen once. As to this clone: No antigen is known for it.

Study-wide results and caveats: Targeting of unmutated variant regions was reportedly seen in nearly half of spike-specific TCRs.

The germline CDR1 and CDR2 sequences are SEHNR and FQNEAQ (reference sequence). This CDR3 is 14 amino acids long. Germline trimming cut 1 base from V and 2 bases from J; bases unmatched to any gene: 2. Source: peripheral blood, taken on day 0 of AZD1222 vaccination. The chain is built from TRBV7-9 and TRBJ2-7, with 7 bases identical to TRBD1. This clonotype originated in an adult in good health. In DNA form, the CDR3 reads TGTGCCAGCAGCTTAGAGGGGGCGGCCTACGAGCAGTACTTC. This codes for CASSLEGAAYEQYF.